A single sample gave rise to the 9 T cell receptor beta chains below, sequenced in a study of T cells in Graves' hyperthyroidism and ophthalmopathy. RNA transcripts served as the template for amplifying TCR beta CDR3 regions. A set of HTBI primers served as the primers for a first-round RT-PCR of the TCR CDR3. TCRdb recomputed calls from the multiplex PCR reads with MiXCR, one row per CDR3 protein. The repertoire holds 300,000 to 400,000 distinct CDR3 sequences, with more than 11% as singletons. The specimen was blood. The receptors here all came from a woman aged 55-75 years with Graves' hyperthyroidism.

This clonotype occurred many times. This chain uses TRBV7-3 with TRBJ2-1; 11 positions match TRBD2. The V and J ends lost 5 bases and 7 bases, in that order; junction bases with no gene match: 7. Germline V gene sequence: CDR1 SGHTA, CDR2 FQGTGA. The CDR3 runs to 15 residues. The CDR3 DNA reads as TGTGCCAGCAGCAAACTAGCGGGAGTGGCAAATGAGCAGTTCTTC. Translated, it gives CASSKLAGVANEQFF.

The chain recombines TRBV5-4 with TRBJ1-2; 11 bases fit TRBD1. V gave up 4 bases and J gave up 6 bases; unmatched junction bases: 11. The CDR3 length is 16 residues. Germline assignment: CDR1 SGHNT and CDR2 YYREEE (reference sequence). In DNA, the CDR3 is TGTGCCAGCAGCCCTCACTTGGGACAGGGGGGACATGGCTACACCTTC. Translating gives CASSPHLGQGGHGYTF.

The rearrangement links TRBV28 to TRBJ2-7, with 11 bases aligning to TRBD1. The length of the CDR3 is 17 residues. Germline V gene lookup returns CDR1 MDHEN and CDR2 SYDVKM. Trimming took 4 bases from V and 3 from J; bases not matched to a gene: 11. CDR3 bases: TGTGCCAGCAGTTCCCCCTCCTTGGGACAGGGGGTCTACGAGCAGTACTTC. Translated: CASSSPSLGQGVYEQYF.

The table lists this clonotype with many counts. The chain couples TRBV12-3 or TRBV12-4 to TRBJ2-2; 10 bases match TRBD2. With V trimmed by 6 bases and J by 4 bases, 5 bases remained unmatched. The CDR3 has 15 residues. This chain's CDR3 is CASSPSGSGTGELFF. Written as DNA, the CDR3 is TGTGCCAGCAGCCCTAGCGGGAGCGGCACCGGGGAGCTGTTTTTT.

This clonotype was seen repeatedly, ten times or more. The CDR3 loop reads CSASQGQGVDYGYTF. Written as DNA, the CDR3 is TGCAGTGCTTCCCAGGGACAGGGTGTCGACTATGGCTACACCTTC. This chain connects TRBV20-1 to TRBJ1-2; TRBD1 agrees at 9 bases. The CDR3 has 15 amino acids. CDR1 and CDR2 from the germline V gene are DFQATT and SNEGSKA (reference sequence). Trimming cost V 5 bases and J 3 bases; bases outside gene matches: 10.

The chain has TRBV9 and TRBJ2-3; D gene uncertain. This CDR3 is 13 amino acids long. Germline-derived CDR1 and CDR2 are SGDLS and YYNGEE. Trimming left V 2 bases short and J 0 bases short, with 4 bases between. The CDR3 bases are TGTGCCAGCAGCGTCGGTAGCACAGATACGCAGTATTTT. Protein product: CASSVGSTDTQYF.

This clonotype showed up many times. V usage is TRBV6-2 or TRBV6-3 and J usage is TRBJ2-7; D uncertain. The CDR3 loop spans 13 amino acids. The germline gives CDR1 MNHEY, CDR2 SVGEGT. Between the trimmed V and J ends, which lost 0 bases and 2 bases, there was a span of 5 bases. CDR3 amino acids: CASSYSSTYEQYF. Written as DNA, the CDR3 is TGTGCCAGCAGTTACTCTAGTACCTACGAGCAGTACTTC.

This clonotype has just a few counts. The chain joins TRBV10-2 to TRBJ2-1; 13 positions match TRBD2. The J segment lost 6 bases and the V segment lost 9 bases, leaving 5 bases of the junction unmatched. CDR1 WSHSY and CDR2 SAAADI come from the germline V gene. The CDR3 runs 14 residues. In DNA form, the CDR3 reads TGCGCCAGTTTACTAGCGGGGGGGGGCAATGAGCAGTTCTTC. Its translation: CASLLAGGGNEQFF.

This clonotype was counted only a few times. The rearrangement links TRBV14 to TRBJ2-1; 14 bases fit TRBD2. The germline CDR1 and CDR2 sequences are SGHDN and FVKESK. The CDR3 sequence is 16 residues long. Trimming removed 5 bases from V and 8 bases from J; junction bases left unmatched: 8. In DNA, the CDR3 is TGTGCCAGCAGCGCTTCGGGACTAGCGGGAGTAGATGAGCAGTTCTTC. It yields the protein CASSASGLAGVDEQFF.